The T cell receptor (beta chain) under discussion was sequenced for a study of Ad26.COV2.S vaccination and SARS-CoV-2 variants. Study results and caveats: Vaccinees and placebo recipients showed similar non-spike TCR breadth.

Germline V gene lookup returns CDR1 SGHNT and CDR2 YENEEA. This CDR3 has 15 residues. The ends were cut back, 0 bases at V and 2 bases at J, with 11 bases in the middle. Here immunoSEQ multiplex PCR was the method, and the copy in TCRdb shows in-frame clones only, minus some. The repertoire consists of a few hundred thousand clones, with roughly 87% occurring once and the leading ten covering roughly 3.2%. This sample's treatment: 15 to 20 received Ad26.COV2.S at low or high dose, single or two shots; 5 received placebo; per-sample allocation not given. Samples were taken on day 63 after the first vaccine or placebo injection. Concerning this clone: What it binds is unknown.

Here the sequenced sample was peripheral blood, taken in a trial of Ad26.COV2.S vaccine versus placebo. The receptor comes from a person aged 18-65 years who received the Ad26.COV2.S COVID-19 vaccine or a placebo. This chain connects TRBV11-3 to TRBJ2-7, with TRBD1 as a possible D gene (6 bases). The DNA of the CDR3 is TGTGCCAGCAGCTTAGATGGGGACAAGACCTACGAGCAGTACTTC. The encoded protein is CASSLDGDKTYEQYF.